This is a list of T cell receptor beta chains from one sample in a study of cytomegalovirus exposure and HLA in healthy donors. Assay used: immunoSEQ multiplex PCR; TCRdb lists only in-frame clones, some missing. Its table lists tens of thousands of clones. The specimen sequenced was PBMCs. These TCRs come from a woman between 40 and 55 years old in good health and CMV-seronegative. CDR3s include the opening cysteine and the closing phenylalanine or tryptophan. Each record gives: D gene, J gene, clone size, V gene, CDR3 DNA, CDR3 protein. A D gene is named only where the DNA matches it firmly. Clone size is given for some rows only: seen once, a few or many times, or a class if the clone is expanded.

-,TRBJ2-6,-,TRBV6-1,TGTGCCAGCAGGACATCCTCGGGAGGGGCCAACGTCCTGACTTTC,CASRTSSGGANVLTF
-,TRBJ1-5,-,TRBV19,TGTGCCAGTAGTATGTCGGACAGAGGGGGCAATCAGCCCCAGCATTTT,CASSMSDRGGNQPQHF
-,TRBJ2-3,-,TRBV5-1,TGCGCCAGCAGCCCCCAGCGGGTGGATACGCAGTATTTT,CASSPQRVDTQYF
-,TRBJ2-5,-,TRBV7-7,TGTGCTAGCAGCACGCAGGGGAGAGAGACCCAGTACTTC,CASSTQGRETQYF
-,TRBJ1-1,-,TRBV10-2,TGCGCCAGCACTACGGCAGGGGCAACTGAAGCTTTCTTT,CASTTAGATEAFF
-,TRBJ2-5,-,TRBV15,TGTGCCACCAGCCCACCGCGGGCCAGCCAAGAGACCCAGTACTTC,CATSPPRASQETQYF
-,TRBJ2-1,-,TRBV11-2,TGTGCCAGCAGCGTCCGAGTTGGTGAGCAGTTCTTC,CASSVRVGEQFF
TRBD1,TRBJ2-7,-,TRBV6-1,TGTGCCAGCAGTGAAGCCCGGACAGGTTTCGCCTACGAGCAGTACTTC,CASSEARTGFAYEQYF
TRBD1,TRBJ1-4,-,TRBV4-1,TGCGCCAGCAGCCAGTTGGGACAGGGTAGACCTAATGAAAAACTGTTTTTT,CASSQLGQGRPNEKLFF
-,TRBJ2-7,-,TRBV10-3,TGTGCCATCAGTGCTGACGGAGGGGACGGCTACGAGCAGTACTTC,CAISADGGDGYEQYF
-,TRBJ1-2,-,TRBV5-5,TGTGCCAGCAGCTTGCCCTTGGACAGCCCAACTTATAACTATGGCTACACCTTC,CASSLPLDSPTYNYGYTF
-,TRBJ2-2,-,TRBV7-2,TGTGCCAGCAGCGTAACCAGGGCCCTGTCGGACACCGGGGAGCTGTTTTTT,CASSVTRALSDTGELFF
-,TRBJ2-7,-,TRBV18,TGTGCCAGCTCACAATACCGGGACAAGGCCTACGAGCAGTACTTC,CASSQYRDKAYEQYF
TRBD2,TRBJ2-5,-,TRBV4-1,TGCGCCAGCAGCCGAGGGACTAGCGGAGGGGAACCGGCGGAGACCCAGTACTTC,CASSRGTSGGEPAETQYF
TRBD1,TRBJ2-7,-,TRBV27,TGTGCCAGCAGACCCTACAGGGGGCCCTACGAGCAGTACTTC,CASRPYRGPYEQYF
TRBD2,TRBJ2-1,-,TRBV10-3,TGTGCCATCAGTTGGGACGACCCTAGCGGGGGTCTTCGGAGCTCCTACAATGAGCAGTTCTTC,CAISWDDPSGGLRSSYNEQFF
-,TRBJ2-1,medium-sized,TRBV28,TGTGCCAGCAGTACGGTCGGGAATGAGCAGTTCTTC,CASSTVGNEQFF
-,TRBJ2-4,-,TRBV6-6,TGTGCCAGCTCTCTCCCCGGGGAGATGGGGAACATTCAGTACTTC,CASSLPGEMGNIQYF
-,TRBJ2-5,-,TRBV7-6,TGTGCCAGCAGCCTGTACGAGAAGAAAGAGACCCAGTACTTC,CASSLYEKKETQYF
-,TRBJ1-1,-,TRBV6-5,TGTGCCAGCAGGTACGGGGAGGTAACTGAAGCTTTCTTT,CASRYGEVTEAFF
-,TRBJ2-7,-,TRBV4-2,TGTGCCAGCAGCCAAGATTATAATAGCGGCGCCTACGAGCAGTACTTC,CASSQDYNSGAYEQYF
TRBD2,TRBJ2-1,-,TRBV2,TGTGCCAGCAGTGAACCCCGCCTAGCGGGAGGAGGGGATGAGCAGTTCTTC,CASSEPRLAGGGDEQFF
TRBD2,TRBJ2-7,-,TRBV30,TGTGCCTGGAGTGACCTAGCGGACAACTTC,CAWSDLADNF
TRBD1,TRBJ2-1,-,TRBV7-3,TGTGCCAGCAGCGGACAGGGAAAGGCTACTAATGAGCAGTTCTTC,CASSGQGKATNEQFF
-,TRBJ1-2,-,TRBV6-5,TGTGCCAGCAGTTCTGCCGGGGGCTACACCTTC,CASSSAGGYTF
-,TRBJ1-5,-,TRBV5-1,TGCGCCAGCAGCCCGGGGGGGTTGGACAATCAGCCCCAGCATTTT,CASSPGGLDNQPQHF
-,TRBJ1-3,-,TRBV6-5,TGTGCCAGCAGTTACTCGAAAATAGGGGGGGCTTACACCATATATTTT,CASSYSKIGGAYTIYF
TRBD1,TRBJ1-1,-,TRBV10-1,TGCGCCGGGGACAGGGGGGGAACTGAAGCTTTCTTT,CAGDRGGTEAFF